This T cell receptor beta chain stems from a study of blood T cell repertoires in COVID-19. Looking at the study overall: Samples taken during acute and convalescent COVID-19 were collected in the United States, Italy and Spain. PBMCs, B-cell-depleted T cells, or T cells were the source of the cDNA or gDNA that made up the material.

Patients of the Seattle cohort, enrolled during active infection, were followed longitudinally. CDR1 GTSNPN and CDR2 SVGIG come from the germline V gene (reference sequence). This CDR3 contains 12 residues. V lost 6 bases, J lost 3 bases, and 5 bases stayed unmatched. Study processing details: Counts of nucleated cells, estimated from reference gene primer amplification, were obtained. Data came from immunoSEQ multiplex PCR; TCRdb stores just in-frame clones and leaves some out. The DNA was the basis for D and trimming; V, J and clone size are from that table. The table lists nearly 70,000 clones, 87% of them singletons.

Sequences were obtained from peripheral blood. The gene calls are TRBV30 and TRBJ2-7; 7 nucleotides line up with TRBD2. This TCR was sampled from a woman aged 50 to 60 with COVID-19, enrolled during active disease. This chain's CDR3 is CACGGGVYEQYF. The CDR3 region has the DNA TGTGCCTGTGGGGGAGGGGTCTACGAGCAGTACTTC.